Reported below is one T cell receptor (beta chain). The sample belongs to a study of T cells expressing NK-cell markers. Whole-study context: Eight donors were sequenced, seven testing HCMV-seropositive and one testing seronegative.

TCRdb derives one entry per CDR3 protein from the 5' RACE reads, leaving out DNA. In all, the sample yields roughly 420,000 distinct CDR3 sequences. This CDR3 is built from 18 residues. Germline values: CDR1 LGHNA, CDR2 YSLEER. This clonotype originated in a woman aged 18 to 75 in good health. The material sequenced was blood T cells: a sorted CD56 or NKG2C T cell subset, CD4+ or CD8+ T cells, or bulk PBMC T cells (not recorded which). The chain joins TRBV4-3 to TRBJ2-1; TCRdb gives TRBD1 as the D gene, but with no DNA this cannot be confirmed. The CDR3 protein is CASSQGAARFKRYNEQFF.